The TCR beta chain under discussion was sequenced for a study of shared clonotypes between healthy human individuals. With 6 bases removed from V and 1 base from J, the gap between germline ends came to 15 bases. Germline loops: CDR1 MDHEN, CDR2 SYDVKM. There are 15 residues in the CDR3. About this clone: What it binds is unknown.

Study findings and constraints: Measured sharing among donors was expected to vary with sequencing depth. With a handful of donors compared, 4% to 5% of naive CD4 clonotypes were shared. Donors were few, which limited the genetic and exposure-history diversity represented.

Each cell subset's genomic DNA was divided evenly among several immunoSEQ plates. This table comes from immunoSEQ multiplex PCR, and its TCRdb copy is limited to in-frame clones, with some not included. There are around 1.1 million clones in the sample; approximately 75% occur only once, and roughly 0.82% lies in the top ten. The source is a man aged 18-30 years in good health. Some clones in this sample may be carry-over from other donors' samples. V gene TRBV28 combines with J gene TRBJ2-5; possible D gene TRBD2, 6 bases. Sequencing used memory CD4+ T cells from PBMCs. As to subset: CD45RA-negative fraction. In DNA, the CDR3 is TGTGCCAGCAGGGGCGTGGAGGGACTCCAAGAGACCCAGTACTTC. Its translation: CASRGVEGLQETQYF.